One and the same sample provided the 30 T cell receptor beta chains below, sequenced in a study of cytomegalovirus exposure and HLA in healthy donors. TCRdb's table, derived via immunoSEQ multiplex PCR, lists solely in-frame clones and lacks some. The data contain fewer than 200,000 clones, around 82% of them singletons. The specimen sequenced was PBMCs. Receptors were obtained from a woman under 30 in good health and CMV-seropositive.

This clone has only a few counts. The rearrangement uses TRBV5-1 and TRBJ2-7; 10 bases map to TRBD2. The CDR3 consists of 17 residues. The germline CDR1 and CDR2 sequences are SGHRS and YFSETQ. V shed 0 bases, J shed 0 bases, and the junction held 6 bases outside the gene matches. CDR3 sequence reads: CASSLGGRTSGSYEQYF. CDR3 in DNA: TGCGCCAGCAGCTTGGGGGGACGGACTAGCGGCTCCTACGAGCAGTACTTC.

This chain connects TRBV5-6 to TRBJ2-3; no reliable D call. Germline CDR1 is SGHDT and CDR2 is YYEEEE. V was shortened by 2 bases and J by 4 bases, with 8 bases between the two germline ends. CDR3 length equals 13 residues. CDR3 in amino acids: CASSFGRADTQYF. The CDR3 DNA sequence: TGTGCCAGCAGCTTCGGTCGGGCAGATACGCAGTATTTT.

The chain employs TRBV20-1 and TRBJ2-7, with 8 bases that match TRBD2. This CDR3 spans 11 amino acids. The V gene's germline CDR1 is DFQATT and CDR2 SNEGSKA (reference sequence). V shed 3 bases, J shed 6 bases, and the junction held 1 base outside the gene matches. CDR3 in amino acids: CSASRGGEQYF. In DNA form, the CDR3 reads TGCAGTGCTAGCCGGGGGGGCGAGCAGTACTTC.

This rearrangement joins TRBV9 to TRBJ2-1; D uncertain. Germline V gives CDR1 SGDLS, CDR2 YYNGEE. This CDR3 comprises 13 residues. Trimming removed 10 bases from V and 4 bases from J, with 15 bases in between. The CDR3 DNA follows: TGTGCCTCCACTACCGACGGATACAATGAGCAGTTCTTC. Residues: CASTTDGYNEQFF.

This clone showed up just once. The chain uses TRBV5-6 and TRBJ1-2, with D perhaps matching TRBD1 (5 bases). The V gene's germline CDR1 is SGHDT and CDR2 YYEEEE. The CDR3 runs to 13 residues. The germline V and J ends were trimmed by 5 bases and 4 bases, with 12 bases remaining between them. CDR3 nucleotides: TGTGCCAGCAGGCCCCAGGGAGGCTATGGCTACACCTTC. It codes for CASRPQGGYGYTF.

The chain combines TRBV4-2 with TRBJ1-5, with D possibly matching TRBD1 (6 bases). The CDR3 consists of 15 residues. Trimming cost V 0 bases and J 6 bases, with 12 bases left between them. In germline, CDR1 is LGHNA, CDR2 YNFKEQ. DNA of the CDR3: TGTGCCAGCAGCCAAGATAGCAGGGGAACTCAGCCCCAGCATTTT. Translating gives CASSQDSRGTQPQHF.

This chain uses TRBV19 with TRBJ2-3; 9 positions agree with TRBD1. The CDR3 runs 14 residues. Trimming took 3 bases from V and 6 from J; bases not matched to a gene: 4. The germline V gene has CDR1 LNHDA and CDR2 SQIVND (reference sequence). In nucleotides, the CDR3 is TGTGCCAGTAGTATTGGACAGGGGACCGATACGCAGTATTTT. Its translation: CASSIGQGTDTQYF. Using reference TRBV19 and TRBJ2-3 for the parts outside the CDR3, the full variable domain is DGGITQSPKYLFRKEGQNVTLSCEQNLNHDAMYWYRQDPGQGLRLIYYSQIVNDFQKGDIAEGYSVSREKKESFPLTVTSAQKNPTAFYLCASSIGQGTDTQYFGPGTRLTVL.

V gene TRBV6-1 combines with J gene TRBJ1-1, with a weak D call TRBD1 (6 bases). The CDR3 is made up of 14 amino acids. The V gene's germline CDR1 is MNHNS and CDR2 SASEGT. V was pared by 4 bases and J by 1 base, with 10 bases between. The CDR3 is CASSAQGRNTEAFF. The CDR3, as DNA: TGTGCCAGCAGTGCACAGGGAAGGAACACTGAAGCTTTCTTT.

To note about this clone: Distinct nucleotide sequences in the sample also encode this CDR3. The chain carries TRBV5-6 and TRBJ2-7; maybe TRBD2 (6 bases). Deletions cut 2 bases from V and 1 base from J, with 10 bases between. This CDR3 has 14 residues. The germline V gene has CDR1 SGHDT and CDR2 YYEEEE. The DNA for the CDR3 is TGTGCCAGCAGCTTAGGCGGGGATTCCTACGAGCAGTACTTC. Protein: CASSLGGDSYEQYF. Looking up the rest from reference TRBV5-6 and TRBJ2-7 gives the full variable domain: DAGVTQSPTHLIKTRGQQVTLRCSPKSGHDTVSWYQQALGQGPQFIFQYYEEEERQRGNFPDRFSGHQFPNYSSELNVNALLLGDSALYLCASSLGGDSYEQYFGPGTRLTVT.

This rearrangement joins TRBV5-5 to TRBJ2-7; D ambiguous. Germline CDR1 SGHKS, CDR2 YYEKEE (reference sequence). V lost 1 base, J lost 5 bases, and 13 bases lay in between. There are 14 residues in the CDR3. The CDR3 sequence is CASSLPGLPNEQYF. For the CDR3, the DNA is TGTGCCAGCAGCTTGCCAGGCCTACCGAACGAGCAGTACTTC.

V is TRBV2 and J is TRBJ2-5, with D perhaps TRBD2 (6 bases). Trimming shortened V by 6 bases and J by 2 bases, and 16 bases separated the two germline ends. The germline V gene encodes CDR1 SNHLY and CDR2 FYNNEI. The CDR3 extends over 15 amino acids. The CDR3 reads CASRTFPGEQETQYF. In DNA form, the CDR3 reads TGTGCCAGCAGGACCTTTCCGGGGGAACAAGAGACCCAGTACTTC.

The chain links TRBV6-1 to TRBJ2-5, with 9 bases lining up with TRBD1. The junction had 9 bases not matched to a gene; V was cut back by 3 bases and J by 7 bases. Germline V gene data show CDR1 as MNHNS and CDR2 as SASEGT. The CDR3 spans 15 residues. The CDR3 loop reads CASSDTQGALGTQYF. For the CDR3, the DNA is TGTGCCAGCAGTGATACACAGGGGGCGCTGGGGACCCAGTACTTC.

The CDR3 DNA reads as TGCGCCAGCAGCCCCAGACAGAACACTGAAGCTTTCTTT. Translation: CASSPRQNTEAFF. The chain is built from TRBV10-2 and TRBJ1-1; D unclear. The germline V and J ends were trimmed by 6 bases and 1 base, with 9 bases remaining between them. The germline V gene has CDR1 WSHSY and CDR2 SAAADI. The CDR3 spans 13 residues.

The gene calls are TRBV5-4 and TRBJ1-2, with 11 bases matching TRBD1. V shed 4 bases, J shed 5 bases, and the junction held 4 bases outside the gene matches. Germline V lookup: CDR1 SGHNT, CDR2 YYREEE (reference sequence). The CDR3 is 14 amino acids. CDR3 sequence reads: CASSTGQGAYGYTF. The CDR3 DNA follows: TGTGCCAGCAGCACCGGACAGGGGGCTTATGGCTACACCTTC.

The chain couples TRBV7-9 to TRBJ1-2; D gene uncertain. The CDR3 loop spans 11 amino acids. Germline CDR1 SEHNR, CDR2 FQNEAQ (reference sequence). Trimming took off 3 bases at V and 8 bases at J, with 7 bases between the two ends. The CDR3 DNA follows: TGTGCCAGCAGCTTTCAGAGGGGCTACACCTTC. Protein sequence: CASSFQRGYTF.

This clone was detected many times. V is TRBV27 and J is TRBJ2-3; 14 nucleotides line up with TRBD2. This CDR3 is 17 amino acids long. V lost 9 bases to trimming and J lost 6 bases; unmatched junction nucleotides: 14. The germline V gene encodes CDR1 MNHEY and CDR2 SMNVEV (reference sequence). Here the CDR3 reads CASYAPGTSGGMDTQYF. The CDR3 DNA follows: TGTGCCAGTTATGCCCCCGGGACTAGCGGGGGTATGGATACGCAGTATTTT.

The CDR3 region is CASSEEGMTQYF. The CDR3 coding sequence is TGTGCCAGCAGTGAAGAGGGGATGACGCAGTATTTT. The chain uses TRBV6-1 and TRBJ2-3, with D possibly being TRBD1 (5 bases). CDR3 length equals 12 residues. Trimming removed 1 base at V and 9 bases at J, with 8 bases between. The germline V gene has CDR1 MNHNS and CDR2 SASEGT.

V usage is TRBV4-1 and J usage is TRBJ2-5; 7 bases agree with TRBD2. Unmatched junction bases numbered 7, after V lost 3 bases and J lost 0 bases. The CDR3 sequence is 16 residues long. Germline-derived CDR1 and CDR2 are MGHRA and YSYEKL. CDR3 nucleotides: TGCGCCAGCAGCCACCCCCCGGGGGGACACCAAGAGACCCAGTACTTC. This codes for CASSHPPGGHQETQYF.

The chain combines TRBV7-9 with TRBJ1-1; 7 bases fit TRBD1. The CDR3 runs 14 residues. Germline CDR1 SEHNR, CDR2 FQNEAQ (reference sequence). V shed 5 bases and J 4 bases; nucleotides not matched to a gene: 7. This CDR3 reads CASSPHRGGTEAFF. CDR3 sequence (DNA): TGTGCCAGCAGCCCTCACAGGGGAGGCACTGAAGCTTTCTTT.

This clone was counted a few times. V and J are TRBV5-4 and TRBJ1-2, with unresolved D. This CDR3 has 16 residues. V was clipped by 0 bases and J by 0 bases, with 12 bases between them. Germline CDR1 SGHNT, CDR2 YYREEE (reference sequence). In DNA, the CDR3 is TGTGCCAGCAGCTTGGCCCCTCAAACAGCTAACTATGGCTACACCTTC. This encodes CASSLAPQTANYGYTF.

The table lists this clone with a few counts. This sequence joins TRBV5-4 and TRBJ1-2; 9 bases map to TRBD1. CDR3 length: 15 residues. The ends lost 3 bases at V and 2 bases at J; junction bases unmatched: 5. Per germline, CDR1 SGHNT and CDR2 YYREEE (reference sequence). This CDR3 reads CASSYHRGPNYGYTF. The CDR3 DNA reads TGTGCCAGCAGCTACCACAGGGGGCCGAACTATGGCTACACCTTC.

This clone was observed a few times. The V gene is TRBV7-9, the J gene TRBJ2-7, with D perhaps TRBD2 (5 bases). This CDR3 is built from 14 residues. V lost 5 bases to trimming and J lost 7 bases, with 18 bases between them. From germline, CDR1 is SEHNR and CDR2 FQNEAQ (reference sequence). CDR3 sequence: CASSPLTLRREQYF. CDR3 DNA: TGTGCCAGCAGCCCCCTAACGTTAAGGAGGGAGCAGTACTTC.

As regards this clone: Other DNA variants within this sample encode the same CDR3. In DNA form, the CDR3 reads TGTGCCAGCTCGGGACAGAACTATGGCTACACCTTC. Its protein is CASSGQNYGYTF. J is TRBJ1-2 and V is TRBV19, with TRBD1 matching over 7 bases. V trimming: 9 bases; J trimming: 2 bases; junction bases outside the gene matches: 3. In germline, CDR1 is LNHDA, CDR2 SQIVND (reference sequence). This CDR3 contains 12 residues.

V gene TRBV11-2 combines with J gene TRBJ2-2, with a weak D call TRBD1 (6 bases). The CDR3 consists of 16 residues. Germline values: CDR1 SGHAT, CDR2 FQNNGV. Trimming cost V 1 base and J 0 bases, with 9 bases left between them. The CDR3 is CASSLVWGPNTGELFF. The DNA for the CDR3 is TGTGCCAGCAGCTTAGTTTGGGGGCCGAACACCGGGGAGCTGTTTTTT.

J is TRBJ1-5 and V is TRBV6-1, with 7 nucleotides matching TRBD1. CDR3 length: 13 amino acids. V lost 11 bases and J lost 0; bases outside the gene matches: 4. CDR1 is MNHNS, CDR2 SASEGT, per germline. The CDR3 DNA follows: TGTGCCGGTGGGACAGATAGCAATCAGCCCCAGCATTTT. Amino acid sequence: CAGGTDSNQPQHF.

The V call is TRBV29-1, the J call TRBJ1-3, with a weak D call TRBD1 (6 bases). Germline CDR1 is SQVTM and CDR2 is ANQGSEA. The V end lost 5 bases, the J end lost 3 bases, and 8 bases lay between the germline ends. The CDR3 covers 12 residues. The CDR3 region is CSVTGSGNTIYF. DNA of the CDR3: TGCAGCGTTACAGGGAGTGGAAACACCATATATTTT.

The CDR3 DNA reads TGTGCCAGCACCCTACGGACTAGCGGGGTCGCAGATACGCAGTATTTT. Its translation: CASTLRTSGVADTQYF. The chain combines TRBV7-9 with TRBJ2-3; 12 nucleotides line up with TRBD2. The CDR3 has 16 residues. Germline CDR1 and CDR2: SEHNR and FQNEAQ (reference sequence). Germline trimming cut 7 bases from V and 4 bases from J; bases unmatched to any gene: 9.

The CDR3 spells CASSGQGWFAETQYF. CDR3 nucleotide sequence: TGTGCCAGCTCCGGACAGGGGTGGTTTGCGGAGACCCAGTACTTC. V and J are TRBV6-1 and TRBJ2-5; 9 positions agree with TRBD1. J was trimmed by 5 bases and V by 8 bases; bases with no gene match: 12. This CDR3 is 15 amino acids long. From germline, CDR1 is MNHNS and CDR2 SASEGT.

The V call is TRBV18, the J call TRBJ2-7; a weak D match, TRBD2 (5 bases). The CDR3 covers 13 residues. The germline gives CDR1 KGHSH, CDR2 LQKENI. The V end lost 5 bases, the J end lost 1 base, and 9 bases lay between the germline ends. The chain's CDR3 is CASSTTSSYEQYF. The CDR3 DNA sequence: TGTGCCAGCTCAACTACTAGTTCCTACGAGCAGTACTTC. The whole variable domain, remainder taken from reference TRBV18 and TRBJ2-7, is NAGVMQNPRHLVRRRGQEARLRCSPMKGHSHVYWYRQLPEEGLKFMVYLQKENIIDESGMPKERFSAEFPKEGPSILRIQQVVRGDSAAYFCASSTTSSYEQYFGPGTRLTVT.

Here the CDR3 reads CASSFPTGGGSRYNEQFF. The CDR3 coding sequence is TGTGCCAGCAGCTTTCCGACAGGCGGGGGGAGTCGGTACAATGAGCAGTTCTTC. The chain has TRBV7-2 and TRBJ2-1; TRBD2 matches 8 bases. After removal of 3 bases from V and 4 bases from J, the junction contained 14 bases not matched to a gene. The germline V gene has CDR1 SGHTA and CDR2 FQGNSA. The CDR3 length is 18 residues.